This TCR beta chain is drawn from a study of shared clonotypes between healthy human individuals. Study context: Serving as donors were two women and a few men, whose ages spanned 18 to 49. Each donor had three CD4 naive, three CD4 memory, two CD8 naive and one CD8 memory plate. Study-wide results and caveats: Among non-shared clonotypes, generation probabilities were lower than among those shared by all four donors.

Method: immunoSEQ multiplex PCR; TCRdb's copy keeps in-frame clones and lacks some. Of 2 million to 2.5 million clones in the sample, approximately 95% were seen once. This clone occurred a few times. Its antigen is undetermined. Other DNA sequences in the same sample also yield this CDR3. This CDR3 is built from 14 residues. Trimming cost V 2 bases and J 0 bases, with 7 bases left between them. The germline V gene encodes CDR1 LNHDA and CDR2 SQIVND (reference sequence). This TCR derives from a man aged 18 to 30 in good health. Some clones in this sample may be carry-over from other donors' samples. The sequencing sample was made of naive CD4+ T cells from PBMCs. Subset described: CD45RA+ positively selected. The chain carries TRBV19 and TRBJ1-1; the D is unclear. The CDR3 nucleotides read TGTGCCAGTAGTATAACCGGGGTGAACACTGAAGCTTTCTTT. Translated, it gives CASSITGVNTEAFF.